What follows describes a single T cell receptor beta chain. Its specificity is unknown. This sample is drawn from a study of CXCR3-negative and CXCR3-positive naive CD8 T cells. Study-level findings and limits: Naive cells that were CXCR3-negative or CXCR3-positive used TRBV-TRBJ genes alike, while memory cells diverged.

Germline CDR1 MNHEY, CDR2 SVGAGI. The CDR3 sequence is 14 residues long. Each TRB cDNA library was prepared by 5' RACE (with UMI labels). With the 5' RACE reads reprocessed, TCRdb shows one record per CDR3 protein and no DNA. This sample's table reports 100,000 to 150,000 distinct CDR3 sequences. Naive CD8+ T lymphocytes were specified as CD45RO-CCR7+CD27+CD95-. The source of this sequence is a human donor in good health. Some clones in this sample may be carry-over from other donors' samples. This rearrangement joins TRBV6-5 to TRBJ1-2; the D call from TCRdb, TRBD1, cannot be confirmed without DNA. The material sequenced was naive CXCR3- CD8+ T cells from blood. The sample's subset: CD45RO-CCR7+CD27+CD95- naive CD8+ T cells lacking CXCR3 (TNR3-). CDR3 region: CASSYLGQGDGYTF.